This TCR beta chain was profiled in a study of neoadjuvant nivolumab and ipilimumab in lung cancer. Study-level results: Only two of four nivolumab-treated tumors gained richness and clonality by surgery.

Here immunoSEQ multiplex PCR was the method, and the copy in TCRdb shows in-frame clones only, minus some. Among approximately 31,000 clones listed, 92% were seen once. Comment on this clone: The antigen remains undetermined.

The V end was cut by 3 bases, the J end by 5 bases, with 9 bases between. This CDR3 is 13 amino acids long. Per the germline V gene, CDR1 is SGHAT and CDR2 is FQNNGV. The source is an adult with non-small cell lung cancer. The chain combines TRBV11-2 with TRBJ2-3; TRBD1 might be the D (6 bases). This sample comprised peripheral blood, obtained after neoadjuvant nivolumab, alone or with ipilimumab, at or shortly before surgery. Written as DNA, the CDR3 is TGTGCCAGCAGCTTCCCAGGGGTAGATACGCAGTATTTT. Translated, it gives CASSFPGVDTQYF.